This T cell receptor (beta chain) was sequenced during a study of Ad26.COV2.S vaccination and SARS-CoV-2 variants. Assay: immunoSEQ multiplex PCR; the TCRdb copy retains only in-frame clones and omits some. The sample holds some 370,000 clones, around 82% seen once. This sample's treatment: some 20 received Ad26.COV2.S at low or high dose, single or two shots; roughly 5 received placebo; per-sample allocation not given. Day 63 following the first vaccine or placebo injection was when the samples were taken. Trimming removed 0 bases at V and 0 bases at J, with 11 bases between. This CDR3 has 16 amino acids. CDR1 MNHEY and CDR2 SVGAGI come from the germline V gene.

The chain couples TRBV6-5 to TRBJ1-1; D uncertain. The specimen was peripheral blood, collected in a trial of Ad26.COV2.S vaccine versus placebo. The sequence was collected from a person aged 18-65 years who received the Ad26.COV2.S COVID-19 vaccine or a placebo. CDR3: CASSYSGVGLNTEAFF. The CDR3 region has the DNA TGTGCCAGCAGTTACTCGGGCGTCGGCTTGAACACTGAAGCTTTCTTT.